These 8 T cell receptor beta chains were all obtained from the same sample, sequenced in a study of blood T cell repertoires in COVID-19. Sequencing used immunoSEQ multiplex PCR; TCRdb keeps in-frame clones, though not all of them. The sample has about 120,000 clones, around 90% seen once. The sequencing input was peripheral blood. The receptors come from a woman aged 60-70 years with COVID-19, enrolled during active disease.

The chain recombines TRBV27 with TRBJ1-2, with D maybe TRBD1 (6 bases). The CDR3 has 12 residues. CDR1 is MNHEY and CDR2 is SMNVEV in the germline V gene (reference sequence). The V gene lost 6 bases and the J gene lost 7 bases, with 12 bases spanning the gap. DNA for the CDR3: TGTGCCAGCAGCCCGGGACACCCTGGCTACACCTTC. This sequence encodes CASSPGHPGYTF.

The chain couples TRBV7-2 to TRBJ2-7; 9 nucleotides line up with TRBD1. This CDR3 is 15 amino acids long. The J segment lost 2 bases and the V segment lost 5 bases, leaving 7 bases of the junction unmatched. Germline V gene lookup returns CDR1 SGHTA and CDR2 FQGNSA. The CDR3 is CASSPLGTGTYEQYF. In DNA form, the CDR3 reads TGTGCCAGCAGCCCACTAGGGACAGGGACCTACGAGCAGTACTTC.

The chain combines TRBV3-1 (or the pseudogene TRBV3-2) with TRBJ2-1; 9 nucleotides match TRBD1. Per the germline V gene, CDR1 is LGHDT and CDR2 is YNNKEL (reference sequence). The CDR3 spans 14 residues. J gave up 10 bases and V 1 base, and 5 bases lay outside the gene matches. The CDR3 is CASSQVTGGHEQFF. CDR3 sequence (DNA): TGTGCCAGCAGCCAAGTTACAGGGGGCCACGAGCAGTTCTTC.

The rearrangement joins TRBV5-1 to TRBJ1-1; D not certain. Germline V CDR1 and CDR2: SGHRS, YFSETQ. The germline V and J ends were trimmed by 6 bases and 1 base, with 10 bases remaining between them. The CDR3 sequence is 13 residues long. In DNA form, the CDR3 reads TGCGCCAGCAAAACCACTCCGAACACTGAAGCTTTCTTT. It specifies CASKTTPNTEAFF.

The rearrangement joins TRBV2 to TRBJ2-5; D gene ambiguous. Trimming shortened V by 2 bases and J by 5 bases, and 3 bases separated the two germline ends. Germline CDR1 and CDR2: SNHLY and FYNNEI. The CDR3 totals 11 residues. CDR3 in DNA: TGTGCCAGCAGTGAACGTGAGACCCAGTACTTC. As protein: CASSERETQYF.

As for this clone: One junction end disagrees with the germline gene, perhaps due to a read error. Different DNA sequences within this sample yield the same CDR3. The chain is built from TRBV27 and TRBJ1-1, with D possibly TRBD1 on 5 matching bases. The length of the CDR3 is 15 residues. The germline gives CDR1 MNHEY, CDR2 SMNVEV (reference sequence). DNA for the CDR3: TGTGCCAGCAGTTTATCCGGGGGGTGGAACACTGAAGCTTTTTTT. This gives the protein CASSLSGGWNTEAFF.

This clone was recorded once. The V and J genes are TRBV25-1 and TRBJ2-2, with TRBD1 matching 10 bases. The CDR3 contains 16 residues. The germline V gene has CDR1 MGHDK and CDR2 SYGVNS. V lost 5 bases to trimming and J lost 4 bases; unmatched junction nucleotides: 7. The CDR3 sequence is CASSMTGGEITGELFF. The CDR3 nucleotides read TGTGCCAGCAGTATGACAGGGGGCGAAATCACCGGGGAGCTGTTTTTT.

V gene TRBV19 combines with J gene TRBJ2-5; 10 bases are a match to TRBD1. With 3 bases clipped from V and 4 bases from J, the junction kept 8 bases outside the gene matches. Germline CDR1 LNHDA, CDR2 SQIVND (reference sequence). This CDR3 is built from 16 residues. DNA for the CDR3: TGTGCCAGTAGTATCCCGGCCTGGACAGGGGGAGAGACCCAGTACTTC. Translated: CASSIPAWTGGETQYF.